The text below deals with one T cell receptor beta chain. The antigen is undetermined. Time point noted: blood 2 weeks post-SBRT. Indicated treatment: 15 Gy SBRT to primary tumor, nephrectomy 4 weeks later. Produced via immunoSEQ multiplex PCR; TCRdb's table is partial and in-frame only. The sample holds 100,000 to 150,000 clones; 70% to 90% are singletons and the top ten take nearly 6%. The sample originates from a study of radiation and T cells in renal cell carcinoma. Study results and limitations: Without pretreatment biopsies, baseline tumor clonotype presence was undetermined.

Germline assignment: CDR1 MNHNS and CDR2 SASEGT. Trimming removed 3 bases at V and 2 bases at J, with 12 bases between. CDR3 length: 15 amino acids. This sequence joins TRBV6-1 and TRBJ2-3, with D unresolved. The receptor was derived from a woman between 70 and 85 years old with renal cell carcinoma. Sequences were derived from blood, sampled from a patient whose treatment included radiotherapy and nephrectomy. The CDR3 spells CASSDLGADTDTQYF. The CDR3 DNA is TGTGCCAGCAGTGATCTTGGCGCCGACACAGATACGCAGTATTTT.